These T cell receptor beta chains were read from a single sample in a study of blood T cell repertoires in COVID-19. Assay used: immunoSEQ multiplex PCR; TCRdb lists only in-frame clones, some missing. The sample records tens of thousands of clones, approximately 90% being singletons. The sequenced sample was peripheral blood. Source of these receptors: a man in his fifties or sixties with COVID-19, enrolled during active disease. CDR3s include the opening cysteine and the closing phenylalanine or tryptophan. The D gene is left open where the match is weak. A row's size may be missing; if present it is once, few, many or a size class.

j_call clone_size d_call v_call cdr3_aa cdr3_nt
TRBJ1-5 NA TRBD1 TRBV2 CASAGTGELAGNQPQHF TGTGCCAGTGCGGGGACAGGAGAGTTAGCGGGCAATCAGCCCCAGCATTTT
TRBJ1-6 NA TRBD1 TRBV30 CAWSGRTGRPSSPLHF TGTGCCTGGAGTGGTAGGACAGGGAGACCGAGTTCACCCCTCCACTTT
TRBJ2-5 NA TRBD2 TRBV5-1 CASSRSAGEETQYF TGCGCCAGCAGCCGATCAGCGGGAGAAGAGACCCAGTACTTC
TRBJ2-7 NA NA TRBV7-2 CASRRAGFYEQYF TGTGCCAGCAGGAGGGCCGGGTTCTACGAGCAGTACTTC
TRBJ1-1 once TRBD1 TRBV6-5 CASSYSQGQATEAFF TGTGCCAGCAGTTACTCCCAGGGACAGGCAACTGAAGCTTTCTTT
TRBJ2-2 NA TRBD1 TRBV2 CASRNDRETGELFF TGTGCCAGCAGGAACGACAGGGAAACCGGGGAGCTGTTTTTT
TRBJ1-4 NA NA TRBV2 CASSVAEKLFF TGTGCCAGCAGTGTGGCTGAAAAACTGTTTTTT
TRBJ1-3 NA TRBD1 TRBV29-1 CSATPGPNRGYTIYF TGCAGCGCTACACCCGGCCCAAACAGGGGATACACCATATATTTT
TRBJ2-1 NA NA TRBV5-4 CASSSKTDSDNEQFF TGTGCCAGCAGCTCGAAGACGGACTCCGACAATGAGCAGTTCTTC
TRBJ2-7 once NA TRBV5-1 CASSLVLGEDEQYF TGCGCCAGCAGCTTGGTATTGGGGGAGGACGAGCAGTACTTC
TRBJ1-2 NA TRBD1 TRBV9 CASSVLGTGNYGYTF TGTGCCAGCAGCGTCCTTGGGACAGGGAACTATGGCTACACCTTC
TRBJ2-5 NA TRBD2 TRBV4-1 CASSQDPAGGPETQYF TGCGCCAGCAGCCAAGATCCGGCGGGAGGGCCAGAGACCCAGTACTTC
TRBJ2-1 NA TRBD2 TRBV5-6 CASRIAGRRPGNEQFF TGTGCCAGCAGAATAGCGGGCCGGCGTCCTGGCAATGAGCAGTTCTTC
TRBJ1-2 NA NA TRBV5-1 CASSLEAGMEYGYTF TGCGCCAGCAGCTTGGAGGCGGGAATGGAGTATGGCTACACCTTC
TRBJ2-7 NA NA TRBV6-1 CASSDIYEQYF TGTGCCAGCAGTGATATCTACGAGCAGTACTTC
TRBJ1-2 NA TRBD1 TRBV7-8 CASSLGFDREILGYTF TGTGCCAGCAGCTTAGGATTTGACAGGGAGATTTTAGGCTACACCTTC
TRBJ2-7 NA NA TRBV11-2 CASSLAVGRTYEQYF TGTGCCAGCAGCTTAGCCGTGGGGCGAACCTACGAGCAGTACTTC
TRBJ1-2 NA TRBD1 TRBV10-2 CASSESKGAEGYTF TGCGCCAGCAGTGAAAGTAAGGGGGCGGAGGGCTACACCTTC
TRBJ2-7 NA TRBD1 TRBV5-4 CASSVGQGSYEQYF TGTGCCAGCAGCGTGGGACAGGGCTCCTACGAGCAGTACTTC
TRBJ2-3 NA TRBD1 TRBV7-8 CASSPRQGQRDTQYF TGTGCCAGCAGCCCCCGACAGGGGCAGAGGGATACGCAGTATTTT
TRBJ1-5 NA NA TRBV7-2 CASSLNGGAGQPQHF TGTGCCAGCAGCTTAAATGGGGGGGCTGGGCAGCCCCAGCATTTT
TRBJ1-6 NA NA TRBV5-6 CASSLAMKRVPLHF TGTGCCAGCAGCTTGGCAATGAAGCGGGTTCCCCTCCACTTT
TRBJ1-4 NA NA TRBV20-1 CSARGVSGLFF TGCAGTGCTAGAGGAGTCTCGGGACTGTTTTTT
TRBJ2-1 NA TRBD2 TRBV18 CASSNTGTSGNEQFF TGTGCCAGCTCAAATACCGGGACTAGCGGTAATGAGCAGTTCTTC
TRBJ2-1 NA NA TRBV9 CASSVRAGTTYNEQFF TGTGCCAGCAGCGTAAGGGCGGGGACCACCTACAATGAGCAGTTCTTC
TRBJ1-2 NA TRBD1 TRBV18 CASSPPSRGDYGYTF TGTGCCAGCTCACCACCCAGCAGGGGGGACTATGGCTACACCTTC
TRBJ1-1 NA NA TRBV11-2 CASSQALEAFF TGTGCCAGCAGCCAGGCGTTAGAAGCTTTCTTT
TRBJ2-5 once TRBD2 TRBV6-1 CASSEPESSGIFPETQYF TGTGCCAGCAGTGAACCGGAATCTAGCGGGATCTTTCCCGAGACCCAGTACTTC
TRBJ2-1 NA TRBD2 TRBV5-5 CASSLRGTSGFLQTGEFF TGTGCCAGCAGCTTGCGAGGGACTAGCGGGTTTCTCCAGACAGGGGAGTTCTTC
TRBJ1-5 NA NA TRBV5-1 CASSFEGEEPQHF TGCGCCAGCAGCTTTGAAGGGGAAGAGCCCCAGCATTTT
TRBJ2-1 few NA TRBV4-2 CASSQNREKWNEQFF TGTGCCAGCAGCCAAAACCGGGAGAAATGGAATGAGCAGTTCTTC
TRBJ1-4 NA TRBD1 TRBV18 CASSRNARGPGEKLFF TGTGCCAGCTCGCGCAACGCCAGGGGGCCGGGTGAAAAACTGTTTTTT
TRBJ2-1 NA TRBD2 TRBV11-3 CASSLGVSGTYNEQFF TGTGCCAGCAGCTTAGGTGTTAGCGGGACCTACAATGAGCAGTTCTTC
TRBJ2-5 NA TRBD2 TRBV6-5 CASTVILAGAETQYF TGTGCCAGCACCGTTATACTAGCGGGAGCAGAGACCCAGTACTTC
TRBJ2-7 NA TRBD2 TRBV12-3/TRBV12-4 CASRTSGHYEQYF TGTGCCAGCAGGACTAGCGGGCACTACGAGCAGTACTTC
TRBJ2-4 NA NA TRBV4-3 CASSQEMAGNIQYF TGCGCCAGCAGCCAAGAAATGGCTGGAAACATTCAGTACTTC
TRBJ2-2 NA TRBD2 TRBV30 CAWQPAGPYTGELFF TGTGCCTGGCAGCCAGCGGGACCATACACCGGGGAGCTGTTTTTT
TRBJ2-1 NA TRBD2 TRBV27 CASSISSGSSYNEQFF TGTGCCAGCAGCATTTCTAGCGGGAGCTCCTACAATGAGCAGTTCTTC
TRBJ2-6 NA NA TRBV7-9 CASSSDRSGANVLTF TGTGCCAGCAGCTCGGACAGATCTGGGGCCAACGTCCTGACTTTC
TRBJ2-1 NA NA TRBV7-2 CASSLDRGFNEQFF TGTGCCAGCAGCTTAGATCGGGGTTTCAATGAGCAGTTCTTC
TRBJ2-7 NA TRBD1 TRBV15 CATSRGQGAYEQYF TGTGCCACCAGCAGAGGACAGGGGGCCTACGAGCAGTACTTC
TRBJ1-2 NA TRBD1 TRBV6-5 CASSGQAIRGYTF TGTGCCAGCAGCGGACAGGCGATAAGGGGCTACACCTTC
TRBJ1-2 once NA TRBV5-1 CASSLEIALGYTF TGCGCCAGCAGCTTGGAGATCGCGTTAGGCTACACCTTC
TRBJ2-7 NA NA TRBV3-1/TRBV3-2 CASSQTGGAGSEQYF TGTGCCAGCAGCCAAACAGGGGGGGCCGGGAGTGAGCAGTACTTC
TRBJ2-3 NA NA TRBV12-3/TRBV12-4 CASSGGTADTQYF TGTGCCAGCAGTGGAGGGACAGCAGATACGCAGTATTTT
TRBJ2-1 NA TRBD1 TRBV5-4 CASSLAQGEYNEQFF TGTGCCAGCAGCTTGGCTCAGGGGGAGTACAATGAGCAGTTCTTC
TRBJ1-3 NA NA TRBV25-1 CASSSPGASGNTIYF TGTGCCAGCAGTAGCCCGGGAGCCTCTGGAAACACCATATATTTT
TRBJ1-2 NA TRBD1 TRBV5-1 CASSSTGAYGYTF TGCGCCAGCAGCTCCACAGGGGCCTATGGCTACACCTTC
TRBJ2-2 NA NA TRBV11-2 CASSLVRRENTGELFF TGTGCCAGCAGCTTAGTTCGGAGGGAGAACACCGGGGAGCTGTTTTTT
TRBJ2-5 NA NA TRBV5-1 CASSLYGGKEETQYF TGCGCCAGCAGCTTGTATGGGGGGAAGGAAGAGACCCAGTACTTC
TRBJ2-1 NA TRBD2 TRBV2 CASSPRLAGVSNEQFF TGTGCCAGCAGCCCCAGACTAGCGGGAGTTTCAAATGAGCAGTTCTTC
TRBJ1-4 NA NA TRBV5-1 CASSLEAGRANEKLFF TGCGCCAGCAGCTTGGAAGCGGGGAGGGCTAATGAAAAACTGTTTTTT
TRBJ1-5 NA TRBD1 TRBV5-5 CASSLLWDRVQPQHF TGTGCCAGCAGCTTGTTATGGGACAGGGTTCAGCCCCAGCATTTT
TRBJ1-2 NA NA TRBV3-1/TRBV3-2 CASSPGTDSWGSTF TGTGCCAGCAGCCCCGGGACTGACTCTTGGGGGTCCACCTTC
TRBJ2-5 NA TRBD2 TRBV27 CASSFFPGGETQYF TGTGCCAGCAGTTTCTTCCCGGGAGGAGAGACCCAGTACTTC
TRBJ2-7 once NA TRBV5-4 CASSSLHEQYF TGTGCCAGCAGCTCCCTCCACGAGCAGTACTTC
TRBJ2-5 NA TRBD1 TRBV19 CASRSTGGVGGTQYF TGTGCCAGTAGAAGCACAGGGGGCGTAGGTGGGACCCAGTACTTC
TRBJ2-6 NA NA TRBV5-1 CASRTDSGANVLTF TGCGCCAGCAGGACAGACTCTGGGGCCAACGTCCTGACTTTC